These 9 T cell receptor beta chains were all obtained from the same sample, sequenced in a study of Ad26.COV2.S vaccination and SARS-CoV-2 variants. Clones were read by immunoSEQ multiplex PCR, and TCRdb kept only the in-frame ones, dropping some. The data show about 350,000 clones, 88% seen once. Treatment denoted: about 20 received Ad26.COV2.S at low or high dose, single or two shots; 5 received placebo; per-sample allocation not given. Specimens were obtained on day 63 following the first vaccine or placebo injection. The sample here was peripheral blood, taken in a trial of Ad26.COV2.S vaccine versus placebo. These TCRs come from a person between 18 and 65 years old who received the Ad26.COV2.S COVID-19 vaccine or a placebo.

The gene calls are TRBV9 and TRBJ1-1; no firm D call. CDR1 SGDLS and CDR2 YYNGEE come from the germline V gene. Trimming took 0 bases from V and 2 from J, leaving 5 bases between them. There are 13 residues in the CDR3. The CDR3 is CASSVVTNTEAFF. Here the CDR3 DNA reads TGTGCCAGCAGCGTAGTTACTAACACTGAAGCTTTCTTT. The full variable domain, rest sourced from reference TRBV9 and TRBJ1-1, is DSGVTQTPKHLITATGQRVTLRCSPRSGDLSVYWYQQSLDQGLQFLIQYYNGEERAKGNILERFSAQQFPDLHSELNLSSLELGDSALYFCASSVVTNTEAFFGQGTRLTVV.

The chain couples TRBV9 to TRBJ1-3; D not resolved. This CDR3 has 16 residues. Germline V gene lookup returns CDR1 SGDLS and CDR2 YYNGEE. Trimming removed 7 bases at V and 0 bases at J, with 17 bases between. The CDR3 region is CASSPGGRLSGNTIYF. For the CDR3, the DNA is TGTGCCAGCTCACCGGGAGGACGACTCTCTGGAAACACCATATATTTT.

The chain uses TRBV19 and TRBJ1-5; D is uncertain. With 1 base removed from V and 1 base from J, the gap between germline ends came to 5 bases. The CDR3 contains 14 residues. CDR1 is LNHDA and CDR2 is SQIVND in the germline V gene (reference sequence). This chain's CDR3 is CASSIGVSNQPQHF. CDR3 bases: TGTGCCAGTAGTATAGGGGTGAGCAATCAGCCCCAGCATTTT.

The V gene is TRBV28, the J gene TRBJ2-1; 8 positions match TRBD2. Germline lookup yields CDR1 MDHEN and CDR2 SYDVKM. The CDR3 loop spans 16 amino acids. Losses at the gene ends were 10 bases for V and 7 bases for J; bases not matched to a gene: 18. CDR3 sequence (DNA): TGTGCCAACTCCCGTGGAGGGACTAGAGTGACAAATGAGCAGTTCTTC. Amino acid sequence: CANSRGGTRVTNEQFF.

The rearrangement joins TRBV5-1 to TRBJ2-7; 8 bases align to TRBD2. V trimming: 2 bases; J trimming: 6 bases; junction bases outside the gene matches: 4. The germline V gene encodes CDR1 SGHRS and CDR2 YFSETQ. CDR3 length: 13 residues. The CDR3 spells CASSFKAGVEQYF. The CDR3 region has the DNA TGCGCCAGCAGCTTTAAAGCGGGAGTCGAGCAGTACTTC.

The chain recombines TRBV7-8 with TRBJ2-7; D remains ambiguous. Trimming took 6 bases from V and 5 from J, leaving 11 bases between them. The CDR3 loop spans 12 amino acids. CDR1 and CDR2 from the germline V gene are SGHVS and FQNEAQ. In DNA form, the CDR3 reads TGTGCCAGCAGTCCTATCTGGAACGAGCAGTACTTC. Residues: CASSPIWNEQYF.

This clone was found once. The rearrangement uses TRBV5-6 and TRBJ1-4; D might be TRBD1 (5 bases). CDR3 length equals 15 residues. Trimming took off 4 bases at V and 4 bases at J, with 14 bases between the two ends. The germline V gene has CDR1 SGHDT and CDR2 YYEEEE. The CDR3 bases are TGTGCCAGCAGCCCGCAGGGTATTGGTAATGAAAAACTGTTTTTT. It codes for CASSPQGIGNEKLFF.

This rearrangement joins TRBV12-3 or TRBV12-4 to TRBJ2-3; unclear D gene. V was trimmed by 10 bases and J by 5 bases, leaving 16 bases between them. CDR3 size: 13 residues. CDR3 amino acids: CAILNRHVDTQYF. CDR3 coding DNA: TGTGCCATCCTAAATCGACACGTAGATACGCAGTATTTT.

V is TRBV6-6 and J is TRBJ1-5; perhaps TRBD1 as D (6 bases). Germline assignment: CDR1 MNHNY and CDR2 SVGAGI (reference sequence). CDR3 length: 14 residues. V gave up 6 bases and J gave up 6 bases, with 15 bases separating them. Here the CDR3 DNA reads TGTGCCAGCAGGGGGATGCAGGGGACTCAGCCCCAGCATTTT. Its protein is CASRGMQGTQPQHF.